The T cell receptor beta chain under discussion was sequenced for a study of shared clonotypes between healthy human individuals. Study-level findings and limits: The naive CD4 repertoires of several donors were compared, and approximately 4.7% of clonotypes were shared. It was anticipated that sequencing depth would influence how many clonotypes donors shared.

The CDR3 has 16 residues. In germline, CDR1 is MGHRA, CDR2 YSYEKL. V lost 4 bases, J lost 1 base, and 16 bases lay in between. The table came from immunoSEQ multiplex PCR; TCRdb's copy has only in-frame clones and leaves some out. The table lists a few million clones, 93% of them singletons. The naive CD8 population came from CD45RO-negative cells selected for CCR7, without terminally differentiated effector memory CD45RA+ cells. On this clone: The antigen is unknown.

The V call is TRBV4-1, the J call TRBJ2-5, with D uncertain. This TCR was sampled from a man between 18 and 29 years old in good health. Some clones in this sample may be carry-over from other donors' samples. Input material: naive CD8+ T cells from PBMCs. The CDR3 sequence: CASSPDWAAGQETQYF. The CDR3 DNA reads TGCGCCAGCAGCCCCGATTGGGCCGCCGGCCAAGAGACCCAGTACTTC.